The 30 T cell receptor beta chains in this list originate from one sample, sequenced in a study of blood T cell repertoires in COVID-19. Data came from immunoSEQ multiplex PCR; TCRdb stores just in-frame clones and leaves some out. The table includes some 260,000 clones, about 80% detected once. The sequenced sample was PBMCs or T cells enriched from blood (not recorded which). The receptor set was obtained from a man aged 25 to 40 with acute COVID-19.

Here the CDR3 DNA reads TGTGCCAGCAGTTTAGCCGGACAGTCCTACAATGAGCAGTTCTTC. Encoded protein: CASSLAGQSYNEQFF. This chain connects TRBV27 to TRBJ2-1; D is possibly TRBD1 (6 bases). From germline, CDR1 is MNHEY and CDR2 SMNVEV (reference sequence). The germline V and J ends were trimmed by 2 bases and 1 base, with 9 bases remaining between them. The CDR3 sequence is 15 residues long.

CDR3 nucleotides: TGTGCCAGCAGTGAAGCTAGCGGGAGCGGTGAGCAGTTCTTC. This sequence encodes CASSEASGSGEQFF. The chain joins TRBV6-1 to TRBJ2-1; 9 bases agree with TRBD2. This CDR3 comprises 14 residues. The ends lost 0 bases at V and 9 bases at J; junction bases unmatched: 3. CDR1 is MNHNS and CDR2 is SASEGT in the germline V gene.

V gene TRBV25-1 combines with J gene TRBJ1-4, with 8 bases that match TRBD1. The CDR3 sequence is 15 residues long. The germline V gene has CDR1 MGHDK and CDR2 SYGVNS. V lost 2 bases and J lost 3; bases outside the gene matches: 2. The CDR3 region has the DNA TGTGCCAGCAGTGAACAGGGGGCGGCTAATGAAAAACTGTTTTTT. It specifies CASSEQGAANEKLFF. Combining the CDR3 with reference TRBV25-1 and TRBJ1-4 gives the whole variable domain EADIYQTPRYLVIGTGKKITLECSQTMGHDKMYWYQQDPGMELHLIHYSYGVNSTEKGDLSSESTVSRIRTEHFPLTLESARPSHTSQYLCASSEQGAANEKLFFGSGTQLSVL.

The V and J genes are TRBV19 and TRBJ1-6; 8 bases line up with TRBD1. After removal of 6 bases from V and 7 bases from J, the junction contained 8 bases not matched to a gene. CDR3 length equals 15 residues. Germline V gene data show CDR1 as LNHDA and CDR2 as SQIVND (reference sequence). The CDR3 reads CASRNQGADNSPLHF. For the CDR3, the DNA is TGTGCCAGTAGAAACCAGGGGGCAGACAATTCACCCCTCCACTTT.

This clone was counted a few times. The chain combines TRBV9 with TRBJ1-1; 7 bases fit TRBD1. The CDR3 is 15 residues long. Germline-derived CDR1 and CDR2 are SGDLS and YYNGEE. J gave up 5 bases and V 3 bases, and 10 bases lay outside the gene matches. CDR3 DNA: TGTGCCAGCAGCGCCGGGGACAGCCTCAGGACTGAAGCTTTCTTT. Its protein is CASSAGDSLRTEAFF.

The gene calls are TRBV7-9 and TRBJ1-4; D is possibly TRBD1 (5 bases). The length of the CDR3 is 15 residues. The germline CDR1 and CDR2 sequences are SEHNR and FQNEAQ (reference sequence). V gave up 6 bases and J gave up 8 bases, with 19 bases separating them. This CDR3 is CASSSTQAPGEKLFF. As DNA, the CDR3 is TGTGCCAGCAGTTCTACCCAGGCCCCAGGGGAAAAACTGTTTTTT.

Many counts were recorded for this clone. The chain recombines TRBV4-3 with TRBJ2-2; 11 positions match TRBD2. Germline V gene data show CDR1 as LGHNA and CDR2 as YSLEER. The V segment lost 0 bases and the J segment 5 bases; nucleotides outside the gene matches: 2. This CDR3 is 16 amino acids long. The CDR3: CASSQEASGRTGELFF. In DNA, the CDR3 is TGCGCCAGCAGCCAAGAAGCTAGCGGGAGGACCGGGGAGCTGTTTTTT.

The rearrangement uses TRBV19 and TRBJ1-6; 8 bases line up with TRBD1. This CDR3 spans 14 amino acids. Looked up from germline, CDR1 is LNHDA and CDR2 is SQIVND (reference sequence). Trimming at V came to 3 bases and at J to 7 bases, leaving 2 bases not matched to a gene. CDR3 sequence: CASSIQGANSPLHF. The CDR3 DNA reads TGTGCCAGTAGTATTCAGGGGGCCAATTCACCCCTCCACTTT.

V usage is TRBV2 and J usage is TRBJ2-3; 7 positions agree with TRBD2. Germline V gene data show CDR1 as SNHLY and CDR2 as FYNNEI. V gave up 8 bases and J gave up 5 bases; unmatched junction bases: 1. This CDR3 has 11 residues. The CDR3 loop reads CASRGEDTQYF. The CDR3 region has the DNA TGTGCCAGCCGGGGGGAAGATACGCAGTATTTT.

This chain uses TRBV11-3 with TRBJ2-2, with unresolved D. This CDR3 is built from 16 residues. Trimming stripped 0 bases from V and 2 bases from J, with 10 bases between. CDR1 is SGHNT and CDR2 is YENEEA in the germline V gene. The CDR3 nucleotides read TGTGCCAGCAGCTTAGATAGAACAGACAACACCGGGGAGCTGTTTTTT. Encoded protein: CASSLDRTDNTGELFF.

The rearrangement links TRBV30 to TRBJ2-3, with 8 bases fitting TRBD1. V lost 5 bases and J lost 5; bases outside the gene matches: 6. Germline CDR1 GTSNPN, CDR2 SVGIG (reference sequence). The CDR3 has 13 amino acids. CDR3 loop: CAWGRGQGDTQYF. The CDR3 nucleotides are TGTGCCTGGGGCAGGGGGCAAGGAGATACGCAGTATTTT.

In its sample, this clone was seen once. The genes are TRBV28 and TRBJ1-1, with unresolved D. CDR1 MDHEN and CDR2 SYDVKM come from the germline V gene. V dropped 3 bases and J dropped 2 bases, with 13 bases sitting between them. There are 15 residues in the CDR3. The CDR3: CASSLGRHINTEAFF. The CDR3 DNA is TGTGCCAGCAGTTTGGGCAGACACATTAACACTGAAGCTTTCTTT.

The V call is TRBV19, the J call TRBJ1-5; 8 bases align to TRBD1. The CDR3 spans 15 residues. V dropped 7 bases and J dropped 0; count of bases not matched to a gene: 5. Per germline, CDR1 LNHDA and CDR2 SQIVND (reference sequence). The DNA for the CDR3 is TGTGCCAGTATTAACACAGGGGGTAGCAATCAGCCCCAGCATTTT. Translated, it gives CASINTGGSNQPQHF.

The chain links TRBV2 to TRBJ2-5; 9 nucleotides align to TRBD1. The length of the CDR3 is 16 residues. V was pared by 3 bases and J by 2 bases, with 7 bases of the junction left unmatched. In germline, CDR1 is SNHLY, CDR2 FYNNEI. The CDR3 DNA follows: TGTGCCAGCAGTGAGAGGGGGACAGGGATTCAAGAGACCCAGTACTTC. Amino acid sequence: CASSERGTGIQETQYF.

V is TRBV5-6 and J is TRBJ1-5; D uncertain. From germline, CDR1 is SGHDT and CDR2 YYEEEE. This CDR3 has 17 amino acids. V lost 0 bases to trimming and J lost 4 bases, with 17 bases between them. CDR3 protein: CASSLASPGEGNQPQHF. The CDR3 bases are TGTGCCAGCAGCTTGGCCTCACCCGGGGAAGGGAATCAGCCCCAGCATTTT.

The V gene is TRBV7-8, the J gene TRBJ1-1; no definite D call. Trimming cost V 3 bases and J 4 bases, with 18 bases left between them. Germline values: CDR1 SGHVS, CDR2 FQNEAQ. This CDR3 contains 16 residues. CDR3 residues: CASSFEYTLRGTEAFF. The CDR3 DNA reads TGTGCCAGCAGCTTTGAATACACCCTCCGCGGCACTGAAGCTTTCTTT.

V usage is TRBV6-1 and J usage is TRBJ2-7, with TRBD1 identical over 8 bases. Germline V CDR1 and CDR2: MNHNS, SASEGT. This CDR3 has 18 residues. Losses at the gene ends were 3 bases for V and 2 bases for J; bases not matched to a gene: 15. CDR3 in amino acids: CASSEIAGGPTATYEQYV. CDR3 nucleotide sequence: TGTGCCAGCAGTGAGATCGCAGGGGGCCCTACCGCAACCTACGAGCAGTACGTC.

V and J are TRBV5-1 and TRBJ1-2, with 8 bases aligning to TRBD1. Germline V CDR1 and CDR2: SGHRS, YFSETQ. This CDR3 is built from 12 residues. J gave up 6 bases and V 4 bases, and 2 bases lay outside the gene matches. CDR3 coding DNA: TGCGCCAGCAGCAGGACAGGGAATGGCTACACCTTC. Protein: CASSRTGNGYTF.

The chain couples TRBV19 to TRBJ1-2; a weak D match, TRBD1 (6 bases). The CDR3 spans 18 residues. Germline CDR1 LNHDA, CDR2 SQIVND (reference sequence). The V end lost 7 bases, the J end lost 4 bases, and 28 bases lay between the germline ends. The CDR3 protein is CASTSSVGHSTSGYGYTF. In DNA, the CDR3 is TGTGCCAGTACTTCAAGTGTGGGACACAGCACGTCCGGCTATGGCTACACCTTC.

This rearrangement joins TRBV7-3 to TRBJ1-6; no reliable D call. The germline V gene encodes CDR1 SGHTA and CDR2 FQGTGA. The CDR3 is made up of 15 amino acids. Trimming took 2 bases from V and 7 from J, leaving 12 bases between them. The CDR3 region has the DNA TGTGCCAGCAGCTTAGGCCCTTCATACAATTCACCCCTCCACTTT. Translated: CASSLGPSYNSPLHF. Based on the CDR3 plus reference TRBV7-3 and TRBJ1-6, the full variable domain is GAGVSQTPSNKVTEKGKYVELRCDPISGHTALYWYRQSLGQGPEFLIYFQGTGAADDSGLPNDRFFAVRPEGSVSTLKIQRTERGDSAVYLCASSLGPSYNSPLHFGNGTRLTVT.

This clone appeared a single time. The chain joins TRBV28 to TRBJ1-6; 9 bases fit TRBD1. Germline V gene data show CDR1 as MDHEN and CDR2 as SYDVKM. The trim removed 11 bases at V and 10 bases at J, leaving 9 bases unmatched. This CDR3 comprises 13 residues. In DNA, the CDR3 is TGTGCCTCACTCCGGGACAGGGACTCACCCCTCCACTTT. Translating gives CASLRDRDSPLHF.

The genes are TRBV5-1 and TRBJ2-3; the D gene is possibly TRBD1 (5 bases). Germline CDR1 reads SGHRS; CDR2 reads YFSETQ. V gave up 1 base and J gave up 6 bases, with 12 bases separating them. This CDR3 has 14 amino acids. The CDR3 spells CASSLTGRRDTQYF. CDR3 DNA: TGCGCCAGCAGCTTGACAGGACGTAGGGATACGCAGTATTTT.

The chain has TRBV6-2 or TRBV6-3 and TRBJ1-6, with D uncertain. Germline assignment: CDR1 MNHEY and CDR2 SVGEGT. This CDR3 is 15 amino acids long. V was cut by 4 bases and J by 4 bases, with 11 bases left in between. CDR3 DNA sequence: TGTGCCAGCAGTTCCCGGGGAGCTTATAATTCACCCCTCCACTTT. Amino acids: CASSSRGAYNSPLHF.

The rearrangement links TRBV19 to TRBJ1-1; D is unclear. CDR3 length: 14 residues. The germline V and J ends were trimmed by 7 bases and 0 bases, with 12 bases remaining between them. Germline values: CDR1 LNHDA, CDR2 SQIVND (reference sequence). The DNA for the CDR3 is TGTGCCAGTACCCAGGCAGGAATGAACACTGAAGCTTTCTTT. Translated: CASTQAGMNTEAFF.

J is TRBJ2-1 and V is TRBV6-2 or TRBV6-3; 7 bases fit TRBD2. CDR3 length equals 14 residues. Trimming removed 5 bases from V and 8 bases from J; junction bases left unmatched: 9. The V gene's germline CDR1 is MNHEY and CDR2 SVGEGT. This CDR3 reads CASSGPGGKYEQFF. CDR3 in DNA: TGTGCCAGCAGTGGACCCGGGGGGAAATATGAGCAGTTCTTC.

The rearrangement joins TRBV7-8 to TRBJ2-1; tentative D call: TRBD2 (6 bases). Trimming removed 1 base at V and 1 base at J, with 14 bases between. This CDR3 region has 17 residues. Germline lookup yields CDR1 SGHVS and CDR2 FQNEAQ. The chain's CDR3 is CASSLVSGSISYNEQFF. CDR3 DNA sequence: TGTGCCAGCAGCTTAGTTTCCGGGAGTATATCCTACAATGAGCAGTTCTTC.

V and J are TRBV10-2 and TRBJ1-5, with 8 bases that match TRBD1. V shed 7 bases and J 3 bases; nucleotides not matched to a gene: 2. This CDR3 contains 13 residues. Germline-derived CDR1 and CDR2 are WSHSY and SAAADI. The DNA of the CDR3 is TGCGCCAGCAAGGGACAGGACAATCAGCCCCAGCATTTT. It is translated as CASKGQDNQPQHF.

This chain links TRBV5-1 with TRBJ2-5; D is unresolved. The V end lost 3 bases, the J end lost 5 bases, and 11 bases lay between the germline ends. Per germline, CDR1 SGHRS and CDR2 YFSETQ. The CDR3 is 13 residues long. The CDR3 protein is CASSYAKEETQYF. The CDR3 DNA is TGCGCCAGCAGCTATGCCAAAGAGGAGACCCAGTACTTC.

This chain links TRBV11-1 with TRBJ1-2; 10 nucleotides align to TRBD1. The CDR3 contains 15 residues. Germline assignment: CDR1 SGHAT and CDR2 FQDESV (reference sequence). V was clipped by 2 bases and J by 5 bases; unmatched bases: 5. For the CDR3, the DNA is TGTGCCAGCAGCTTACTCGACAGGGGGCCTTATGGCTACACCTTC. This encodes CASSLLDRGPYGYTF.

The V gene is TRBV28, the J gene TRBJ2-5, with TRBD1 matching 7 bases. Per germline, CDR1 MDHEN and CDR2 SYDVKM. The CDR3 covers 15 residues. V was pared by 1 base and J by 2 bases, with 4 bases of the junction left unmatched. This CDR3 is CASSLSRQGQETQYF. Here the CDR3 DNA reads TGTGCCAGCAGTTTATCCCGACAGGGTCAAGAGACCCAGTACTTC.